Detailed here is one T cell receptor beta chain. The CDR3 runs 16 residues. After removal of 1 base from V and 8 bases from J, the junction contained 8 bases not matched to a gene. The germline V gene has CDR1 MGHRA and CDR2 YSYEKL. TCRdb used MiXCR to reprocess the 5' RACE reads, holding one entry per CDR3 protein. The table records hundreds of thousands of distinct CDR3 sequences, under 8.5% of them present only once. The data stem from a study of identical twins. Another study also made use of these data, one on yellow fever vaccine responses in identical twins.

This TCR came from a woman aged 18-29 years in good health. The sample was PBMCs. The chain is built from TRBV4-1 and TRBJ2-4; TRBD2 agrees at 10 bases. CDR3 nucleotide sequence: TGCGCCAGCAGCCAAGCCCCTAGCGGGAGTTTTGACATTCAGTACTTC. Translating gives CASSQAPSGSFDIQYF.